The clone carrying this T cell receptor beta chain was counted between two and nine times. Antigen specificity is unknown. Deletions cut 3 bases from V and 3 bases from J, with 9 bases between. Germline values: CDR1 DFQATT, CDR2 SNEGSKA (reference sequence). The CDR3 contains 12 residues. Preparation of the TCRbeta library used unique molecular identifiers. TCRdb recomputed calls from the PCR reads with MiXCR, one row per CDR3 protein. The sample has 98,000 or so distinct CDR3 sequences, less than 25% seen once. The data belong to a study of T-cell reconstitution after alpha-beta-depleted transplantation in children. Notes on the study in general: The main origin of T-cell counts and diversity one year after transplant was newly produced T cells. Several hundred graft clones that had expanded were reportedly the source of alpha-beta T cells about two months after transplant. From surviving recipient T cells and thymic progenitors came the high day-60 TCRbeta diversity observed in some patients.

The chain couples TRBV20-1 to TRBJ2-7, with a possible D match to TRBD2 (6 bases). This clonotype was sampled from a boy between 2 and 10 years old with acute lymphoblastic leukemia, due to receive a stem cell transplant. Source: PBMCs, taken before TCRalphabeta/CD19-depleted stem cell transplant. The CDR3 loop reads CSASLGGYEQYF. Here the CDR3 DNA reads TGCAGTGCTAGCTTGGGGGGCTACGAGCAGTACTTC.